This TCR beta chain is drawn from a study of human T cells and chemical hapten exposure. This clonotype was observed a few times. Its antigen is undetermined. Time point noted: patch test 2, 6 weeks after DPC sensitization. The treatment is: therapeutic diphenylcyclopropenone sensitization with weekly scalp DPC. Each CDR3 protein is one row after TCRdb ran MiXCR on the RACE reads. Seen here are some 90,000 distinct CDR3 sequences, roughly 10% observed once, and the top ten hold more than 3%. Overall study findings and caveats: DPC sensitization left the count of TCRs above 1 in 1000 unchanged.

This sequence was found in a woman in her thirties or forties with alopecia areata. Some clones in this sample may be carry-over from other donors' samples. The specimen was whole blood, collected in connection with sensitization to the hapten diphenylcyclopropenone (DPC).

For the CDR3, the DNA is TGTGCTAGTGGTTTGGTGACTAATTCACCCCTCCACTTT. This gives the protein CASGLVTNSPLHF. The chain carries TRBV12-5 and TRBJ1-6; no definite D call. Germline-derived CDR1 and CDR2 are LGHNT and FRNRAP. The CDR3 loop spans 13 amino acids. V was pared by 0 bases and J by 6 bases, with 3 bases between.